The table lists the clone carrying this T cell receptor beta chain with a count of one. CDR3 length: 15 amino acids. Looked up from germline, CDR1 is KGHDR and CDR2 is SFDVKD. V dropped 4 bases and J dropped 7; count of bases not matched to a gene: 9. This sample was taken from a study of blood T cell repertoires in COVID-19. Study-wide background: COVID-19 samples, acute and convalescent, were from the United States, Italy and Spain. From T cells, B-cell-depleted T cells, or PBMCs came the material, which was cDNA or gDNA.

In the authors' methods: Quantification of nucleated cells was approximated via reference gene primer amplification. The protocol was immunoSEQ multiplex PCR, while the TCRdb copy is restricted to in-frame clones and leaves out a portion. V and J calls and clone size are those listed in that table; D and trimming were worked out from the DNA. The table shows under 95,000 clones, with roughly 90% occurring only once. Sequenced input: peripheral blood. This TCR came from a woman of 80 years or more with acute or convalescent COVID-19. V is TRBV24-1 and J is TRBJ2-5; 9 bases match TRBD1. As DNA, the CDR3 is TGTGCCACCAGTGACCACTCGGACAGGGGTGGGACCCAGTACTTC. This encodes CATSDHSDRGGTQYF.